This T cell receptor (beta chain) stems from a study of beta chain features in type 1 diabetes. Study-level results: A moderate, significant TCRB CDR3 shortening appeared in type 1 diabetes across four CD4+ subsets. PCR, the amplification step, might favor shorter templates, equally in patients and controls.

Germline V gene data show CDR1 as KGHSH and CDR2 as LQKENI. The CDR3 sequence is 14 residues long. Trimming stripped 2 bases from V and 5 bases from J, with 10 bases between. Every single donor gave one heparinised blood draw, and these averaged around 0.12 L. This clone was seen a few times. Its target is not known. Expressed TCRB transcripts were sequenced after all isolated RNA was converted to cDNA. Clones were read by immunoSEQ multiplex PCR, and TCRdb kept only the in-frame ones, dropping some. Here the sample spans 400,000 or so clones, around 13% being singletons. The clonotype was recovered from a woman between 18 and 29 years old with type 1 diabetes. The sequencing input was naive CD4+ T cells from blood. This chain uses TRBV18 with TRBJ2-1, with TRBD2 as a possible D gene (6 bases). CDR3 in amino acids: CASSPGRRDNEQFF. CDR3 DNA: TGTGCCAGCTCACCAGGGCGGAGGGACAATGAGCAGTTCTTC.